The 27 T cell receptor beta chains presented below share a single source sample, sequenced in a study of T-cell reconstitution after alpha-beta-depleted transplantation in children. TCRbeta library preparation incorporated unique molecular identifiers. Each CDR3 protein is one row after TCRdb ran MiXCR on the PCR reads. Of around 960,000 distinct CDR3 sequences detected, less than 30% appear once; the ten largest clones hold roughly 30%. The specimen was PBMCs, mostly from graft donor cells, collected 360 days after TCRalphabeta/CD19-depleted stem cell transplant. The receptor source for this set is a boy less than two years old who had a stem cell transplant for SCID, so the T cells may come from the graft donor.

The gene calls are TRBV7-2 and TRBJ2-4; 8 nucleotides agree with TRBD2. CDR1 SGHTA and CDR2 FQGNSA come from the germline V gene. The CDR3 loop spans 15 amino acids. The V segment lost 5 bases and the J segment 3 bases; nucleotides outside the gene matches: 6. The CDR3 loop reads CASSHSGAYKNIQYF. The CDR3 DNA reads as TGTGCCAGCAGCCATAGCGGGGCTTACAAAAACATTCAGTACTTC.

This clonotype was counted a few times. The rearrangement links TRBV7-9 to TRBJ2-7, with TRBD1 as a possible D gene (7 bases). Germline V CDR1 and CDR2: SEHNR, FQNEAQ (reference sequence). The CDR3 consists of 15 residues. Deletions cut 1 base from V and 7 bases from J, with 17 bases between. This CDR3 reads CASSLGQGGLKEQYF. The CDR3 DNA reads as TGTGCCAGCAGCTTAGGGCAGGGGGGACTCAAAGAGCAGTACTTC.

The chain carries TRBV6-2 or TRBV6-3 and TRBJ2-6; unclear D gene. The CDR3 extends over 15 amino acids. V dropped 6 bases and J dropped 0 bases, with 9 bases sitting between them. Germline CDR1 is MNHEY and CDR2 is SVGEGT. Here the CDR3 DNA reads TGTGCCAGCAGCAAACCGCACTCTGGGGCCAACGTCCTGACTTTC. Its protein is CASSKPHSGANVLTF.

The CDR3 coding sequence is TGCGCCAGCAGTCGGGGGGGAGGCGACAATGAGCAGTTCTTC. Encoded protein: CASSRGGGDNEQFF. The J gene is TRBJ2-1, the V gene TRBV5-1; TRBD2 matches 8 bases. This CDR3 region has 14 residues. Germline V gene sequence: CDR1 SGHRS, CDR2 YFSETQ. Unmatched junction bases numbered 6, after V lost 5 bases and J lost 5 bases.

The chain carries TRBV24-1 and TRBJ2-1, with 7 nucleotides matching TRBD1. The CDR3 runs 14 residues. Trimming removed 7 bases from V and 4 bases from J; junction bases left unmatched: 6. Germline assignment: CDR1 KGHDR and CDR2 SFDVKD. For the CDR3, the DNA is TGTGCCACCAGAGACAGGGACCGGTACAATGAGCAGTTCTTC. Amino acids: CATRDRDRYNEQFF.

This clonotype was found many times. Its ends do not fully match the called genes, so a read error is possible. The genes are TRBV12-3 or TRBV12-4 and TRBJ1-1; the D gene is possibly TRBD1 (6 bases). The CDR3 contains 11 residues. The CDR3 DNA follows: TGCGCCAGCAGCCTGCAGGGGGAAGCTTTCTTT. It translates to CASSLQGEAFF.

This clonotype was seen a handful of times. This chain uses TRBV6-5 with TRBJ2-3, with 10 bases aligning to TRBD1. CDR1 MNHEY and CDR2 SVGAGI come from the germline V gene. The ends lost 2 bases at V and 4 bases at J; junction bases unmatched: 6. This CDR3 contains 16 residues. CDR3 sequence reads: CASSYRGQGISDTQYF. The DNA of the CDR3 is TGTGCCAGCAGTTACAGGGGACAGGGGATCTCAGATACGCAGTATTTT.

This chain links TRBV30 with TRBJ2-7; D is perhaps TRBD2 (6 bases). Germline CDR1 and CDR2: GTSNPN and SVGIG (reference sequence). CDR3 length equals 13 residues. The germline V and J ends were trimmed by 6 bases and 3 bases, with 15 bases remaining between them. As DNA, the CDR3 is TGTGCCTGCATGGCGGGGATGGACTACGAGCAGTACTTC. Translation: CACMAGMDYEQYF.

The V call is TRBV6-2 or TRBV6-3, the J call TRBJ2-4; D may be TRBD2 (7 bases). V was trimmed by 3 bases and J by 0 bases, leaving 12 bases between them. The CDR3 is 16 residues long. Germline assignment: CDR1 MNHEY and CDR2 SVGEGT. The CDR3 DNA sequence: TGTGCCAGCAGTTATCAAAGGGGGGGAGCCAAAAACATTCAGTACTTC. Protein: CASSYQRGGAKNIQYF.

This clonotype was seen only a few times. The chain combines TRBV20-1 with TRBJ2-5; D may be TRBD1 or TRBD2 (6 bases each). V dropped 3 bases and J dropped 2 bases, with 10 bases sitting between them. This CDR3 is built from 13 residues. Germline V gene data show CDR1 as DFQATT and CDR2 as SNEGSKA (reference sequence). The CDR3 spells CSARRRGQETQYF. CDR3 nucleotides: TGCAGTGCTAGGAGGAGGGGGCAAGAGACCCAGTACTTC.

The CDR3: CASSENQLSDEQYF. The CDR3 nucleotides read TGTGCCAGCAGTGAAAACCAACTGAGCGACGAGCAGTACTTC. The chain is built from TRBV25-1 and TRBJ2-7, with D uncertain. Germline-derived CDR1 and CDR2 are MGHDK and SYGVNS. This CDR3 contains 14 residues. The V gene lost 2 bases and the J gene lost 5 bases, with 13 bases spanning the gap.

CDR3 coding DNA: TGTGCCAGCAGGCCGGCGGGGGCGCCCTACGAGCAGTACTTC. Protein sequence: CASRPAGAPYEQYF. V and J are TRBV2 and TRBJ2-7, with a possible D match to TRBD2 (7 bases). CDR1 is SNHLY and CDR2 is FYNNEI in the germline V gene. Between the trimmed V and J ends, which lost 6 bases and 2 bases, there was a span of 14 bases. The CDR3 sequence is 14 residues long.

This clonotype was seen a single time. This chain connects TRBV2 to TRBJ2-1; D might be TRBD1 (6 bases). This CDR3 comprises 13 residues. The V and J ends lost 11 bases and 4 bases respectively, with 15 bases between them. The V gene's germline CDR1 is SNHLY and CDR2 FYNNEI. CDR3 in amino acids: CAGQGNRYNEQFF. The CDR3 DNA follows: TGTGCCGGGCAGGGGAATCGTTACAATGAGCAGTTCTTC.

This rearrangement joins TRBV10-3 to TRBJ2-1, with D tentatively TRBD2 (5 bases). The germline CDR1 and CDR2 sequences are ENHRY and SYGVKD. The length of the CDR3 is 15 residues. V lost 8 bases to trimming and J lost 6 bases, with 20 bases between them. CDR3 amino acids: CAISLRRVESNEQFF. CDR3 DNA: TGTGCCATCTCACTAAGGCGGGTGGAGTCCAATGAGCAGTTCTTC.

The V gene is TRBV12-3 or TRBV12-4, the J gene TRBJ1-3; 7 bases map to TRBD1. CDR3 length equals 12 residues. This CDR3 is CANRGSGNTIYF. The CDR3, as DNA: TGTGCGAACAGGGGCTCTGGAAACACCATATATTTT.

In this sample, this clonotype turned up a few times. CDR3 in amino acids: CASRQVDTQYF. The CDR3 nucleotides read TGTGCCAGCAGACAGGTTGATACGCAGTATTTT. The chain has TRBV28 and TRBJ2-3; D perhaps matches TRBD1 (5 bases). Per germline, CDR1 MDHEN and CDR2 SYDVKM. The length of the CDR3 is 11 residues. V was pared by 6 bases and J by 6 bases, with 7 bases between.

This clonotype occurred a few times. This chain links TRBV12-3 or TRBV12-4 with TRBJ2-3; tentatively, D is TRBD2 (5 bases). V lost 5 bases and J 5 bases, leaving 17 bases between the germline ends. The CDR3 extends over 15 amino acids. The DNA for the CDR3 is TGTGCCAGCAGTCTCGAGACTAATACCCGAGATACGCAGTATTTT. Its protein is CASSLETNTRDTQYF.

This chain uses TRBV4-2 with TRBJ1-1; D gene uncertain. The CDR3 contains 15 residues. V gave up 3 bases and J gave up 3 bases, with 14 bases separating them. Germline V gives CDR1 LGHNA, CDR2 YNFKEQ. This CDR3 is CASSQGHGSDTEAFF. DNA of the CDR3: TGTGCCAGCAGCCAGGGCCACGGATCGGACACTGAAGCTTTCTTT.

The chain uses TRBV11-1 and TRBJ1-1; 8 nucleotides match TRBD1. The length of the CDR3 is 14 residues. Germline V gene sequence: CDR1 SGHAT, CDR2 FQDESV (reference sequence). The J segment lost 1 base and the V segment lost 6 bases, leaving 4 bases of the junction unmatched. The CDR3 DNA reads TGTGCCAGCAGACTGGGACAGGCGAACACTGAAGCTTTCTTT. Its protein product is CASRLGQANTEAFF. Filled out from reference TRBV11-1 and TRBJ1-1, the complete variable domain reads EAEVAQSPRYKITEKSQAVAFWCDPISGHATLYWYRQILGQGPELLVQFQDESVVDDSQLPKDRFSAERLKGVDSTLKIQPAELGDSAMYLCASRLGQANTEAFFGQGTRLTVV.

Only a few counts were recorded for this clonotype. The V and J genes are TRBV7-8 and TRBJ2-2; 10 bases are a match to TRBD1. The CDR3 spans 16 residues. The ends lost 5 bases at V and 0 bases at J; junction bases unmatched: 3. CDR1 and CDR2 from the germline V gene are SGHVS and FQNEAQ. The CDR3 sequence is CASSPGTGANTGELFF. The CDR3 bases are TGTGCCAGCAGCCCGGGGACAGGGGCGAACACCGGGGAGCTGTTTTTT.

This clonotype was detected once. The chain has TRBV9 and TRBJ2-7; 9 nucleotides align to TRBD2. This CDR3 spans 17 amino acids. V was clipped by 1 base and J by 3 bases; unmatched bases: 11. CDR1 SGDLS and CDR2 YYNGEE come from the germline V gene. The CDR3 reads CASSVYLAGVPFYEQYF. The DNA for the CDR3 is TGTGCCAGCAGCGTATACTTAGCGGGGGTGCCGTTCTACGAGCAGTACTTC.

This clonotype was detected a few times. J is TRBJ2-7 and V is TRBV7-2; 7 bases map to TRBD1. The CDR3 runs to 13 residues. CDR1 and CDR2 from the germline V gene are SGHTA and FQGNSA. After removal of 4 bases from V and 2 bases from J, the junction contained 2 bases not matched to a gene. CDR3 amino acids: CASSWDSPYEQYF. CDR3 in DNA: TGTGCCAGCAGCTGGGACAGTCCCTACGAGCAGTACTTC.

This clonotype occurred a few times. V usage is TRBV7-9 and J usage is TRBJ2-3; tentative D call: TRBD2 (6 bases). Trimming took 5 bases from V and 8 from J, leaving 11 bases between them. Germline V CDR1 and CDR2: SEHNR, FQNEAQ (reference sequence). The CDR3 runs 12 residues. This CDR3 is CASSDGTRTQYF. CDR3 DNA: TGTGCCAGCAGCGACGGGACTCGTACGCAGTATTTT. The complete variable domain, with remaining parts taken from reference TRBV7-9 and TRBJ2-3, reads DTGVSQNPRHKITKRGQNVTFRCDPISEHNRLYWYRQTLGQGPEFLTYFQNEAQLEKSRLLSDRFSAERPKGSFSTLEIQRTEQGDSAMYLCASSDGTRTQYFGPGTRLTVL.

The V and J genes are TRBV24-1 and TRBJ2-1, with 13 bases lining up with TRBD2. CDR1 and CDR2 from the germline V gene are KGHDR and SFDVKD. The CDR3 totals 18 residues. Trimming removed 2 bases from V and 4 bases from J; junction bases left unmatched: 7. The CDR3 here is CATSDYSLAGGPYNEQFF. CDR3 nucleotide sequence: TGTGCCACCAGTGATTACTCACTAGCGGGGGGGCCGTACAATGAGCAGTTCTTC.

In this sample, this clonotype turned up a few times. The CDR3 is CSAREGLAGFPGEQYF. The CDR3 DNA reads TGCAGTGCTAGAGAAGGTTTAGCGGGGTTCCCGGGGGAGCAGTACTTC. The chain carries TRBV20-1 and TRBJ2-7; 8 positions agree with TRBD2. Germline trimming cut 0 bases from V and 7 bases from J; bases unmatched to any gene: 14. The CDR3 contains 16 residues. Germline values: CDR1 DFQATT, CDR2 SNEGSKA (reference sequence).

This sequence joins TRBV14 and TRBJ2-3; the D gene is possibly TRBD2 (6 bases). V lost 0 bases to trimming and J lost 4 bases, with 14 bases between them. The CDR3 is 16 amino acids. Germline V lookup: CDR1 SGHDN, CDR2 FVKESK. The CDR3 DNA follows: TGTGCCAGCAGCCAAGAGAGGTGGAGGGTCCCAGATACGCAGTATTTT. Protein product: CASSQERWRVPDTQYF.

The CDR3 is CATSDPTGSYNEQFF. The CDR3 bases are TGTGCCACCAGTGATCCGACAGGGAGCTACAATGAGCAGTTCTTC. The chain joins TRBV24-1 to TRBJ2-1, with 7 bases fitting TRBD1. V dropped 3 bases and J dropped 3; count of bases not matched to a gene: 4. In germline, CDR1 is KGHDR, CDR2 SFDVKD. This CDR3 has 15 residues.